This TCR beta chain came from a study of cytomegalovirus exposure and HLA in healthy donors. Turning to this clone: Its specificity is unknown.

Primers for the PCR totalled 60 Vbeta and 13 Jbeta. Sequenced by immunoSEQ multiplex PCR; TCRdb stores in-frame clones only, minus some. The sample lists fewer than 150,000 clones, 80% occurring once. General study findings and limits: Donors belonging to an Asian-associated ancestry cluster reportedly showed fewer N-insertions in productive TCRs than the approximately 690-donor mean, according to what a later analysis found. Most TCR sequences were rare, but some public TCRs occurred in many donors. As was reported, the HLA-A and HLA-B alleles of most subjects were accurately predicted from TCR beta sequences.

V lost 1 base and J lost 6, with 10 bases in between. Per germline, CDR1 SGHTA and CDR2 FQGNSA. The CDR3 totals 13 residues. This receptor was identified in a man aged 40-49 years in good health and CMV-seropositive. The rearrangement joins TRBV7-2 to TRBJ2-7; no firm D call. Sequencing was done on a sample of PBMCs. CDR3 region: CASSLGIRIEQYF. The CDR3 region has the DNA TGTGCCAGCAGCTTAGGTATCAGGATCGAGCAGTACTTC.